Described below is a single T cell receptor beta chain sequence and its context. Its specificity is unknown. Repertoires were generated with immunoSEQ multiplex PCR, while TCRdb's copy carries only in-frame clones and drops some. The repertoire holds about 120,000 clones, with roughly 91% as singletons. This sample is drawn from a study of T cell responses to AZD1222 COVID-19 vaccine. Overall study results and limits: Unmutated variant regions reportedly attract nearly half of all spike-specific TCRs. Clonal diversity may have been underestimated in mostly white British donors. Baseline serology detected seropositivity in only 5 or 6 AZD1222 recipients. Across the whole spike, CD4 TCRs peaked at regions 160-218 and 743-854.

V was pared by 6 bases and J by 0 bases, with 11 bases between. CDR1 and CDR2 (germline): KGHSH, LQKENI. The CDR3 contains 14 residues. This receptor was identified in an adult who received the AZD1222 COVID-19 vaccine. This rearrangement joins TRBV18 to TRBJ2-5; perhaps TRBD2 as D (5 bases). Sequences were derived from peripheral blood, sampled 28 days after the second AZD1222 dose. The CDR3 spells CASSLAGNQETQYF. The CDR3 nucleotides read TGTGCCAGCTCCCTGGCCGGGAACCAAGAGACCCAGTACTTC.